These 13 T cell receptor beta chains were all obtained from the same sample, sequenced in a study of T-cell reconstitution after alpha-beta-depleted transplantation in children. During its preparation, the TCRbeta library received unique molecular identifiers. TCRdb called the PCR reads again in MiXCR, with one record for every CDR3 protein. The data hold about 200,000 distinct CDR3 sequences, with 5.5% to 7% observed a single time. This specimen was PBMCs, taken before TCRalphabeta/CD19-depleted stem cell transplant. The source is a boy aged 2-9 years with acute lymphoblastic leukemia, due to receive a stem cell transplant.

The V gene is TRBV7-2, the J gene TRBJ1-6; TRBD1 matches 8 bases. This CDR3 has 15 amino acids. Germline V gene lookup returns CDR1 SGHTA and CDR2 FQGNSA. J lost 9 bases, V lost 5 bases, and 9 bases had no gene match. The CDR3 sequence is CASSQGQGAISPLHF. The CDR3 nucleotides read TGTGCCAGCAGCCAAGGACAGGGTGCAATTTCACCCCTCCACTTT.

This clonotype was observed a handful of times. The rearrangement links TRBV20-1 to TRBJ2-3; 7 bases are shared with TRBD1. The CDR3 spans 15 residues. V lost 5 bases, J lost 1 base, and 9 bases stayed unmatched. Per germline, CDR1 DFQATT and CDR2 SNEGSKA (reference sequence). CDR3 region: CSAGPRQGRTDTQYF. CDR3 DNA sequence: TGCAGTGCTGGACCCCGACAGGGCCGCACAGATACGCAGTATTTT.

The V and J genes are TRBV7-2 and TRBJ2-5; 8 nucleotides agree with TRBD2. Per the germline V gene, CDR1 is SGHTA and CDR2 is FQGNSA. With V trimmed by 6 bases and J by 4 bases, 13 bases remained unmatched. The CDR3 extends over 16 amino acids. The CDR3 here is CASRVGTAGELETQYF. CDR3 sequence (DNA): TGTGCCAGCAGGGTCGGTACAGCGGGGGAACTAGAGACCCAGTACTTC.

There are a few counts of this clonotype. The rearrangement links TRBV7-2 to TRBJ2-2; D is unclear. CDR1 is SGHTA, CDR2 FQGNSA, per germline. The CDR3 has 14 amino acids. The ends were cut back, 2 bases at V and 5 bases at J, with 9 bases in the middle. In DNA form, the CDR3 reads TGTGCCAGCAGCTTAAAAGGCGGAACCGGGGAGCTGTTTTTT. This encodes CASSLKGGTGELFF.

There are many counts of this clonotype. The rearrangement links TRBV29-1 to TRBJ2-3, with D perhaps matching TRBD2 (7 bases). This CDR3 has 13 residues. The germline V gene has CDR1 SQVTM and CDR2 ANQGSEA. V was trimmed by 7 bases and J by 4 bases, leaving 15 bases between them. The CDR3 spells CSGWGGTADTQYF. CDR3 in DNA: TGCAGCGGGTGGGGGGGCACTGCAGATACGCAGTATTTT.

As for this clonotype: One end of the junction fails to match germline, which may point to a read error. The rearrangement joins TRBV20-1 to TRBJ2-1; D gene ambiguous. Germline lookup yields CDR1 DFQATT and CDR2 SNEGSKA (reference sequence). CDR3 size: 15 residues. The chain's CDR3 is CSARAGSTSYNEQIF. The CDR3 DNA reads as TGCAGTGCTAGAGCCGGGTCAACCTCCTACAATGAGCAGATCTTC.

The CDR3 region has the DNA TGTGCCAGCAGCTTAGCGGCGCGGGGACTGTACAATGAGCAGTTCTTC. This gives the protein CASSLAARGLYNEQFF. The chain is built from TRBV7-6 and TRBJ2-1; D might be TRBD2 (6 bases). From germline, CDR1 is SGHVS and CDR2 FNYEAQ. The V end was cut by 0 bases, the J end by 4 bases, with 13 bases between. CDR3 size: 16 residues.

Ten or more counts support this clonotype. V usage is TRBV29-1 and J usage is TRBJ2-1, with 7 bases matching TRBD1. CDR3 length: 14 residues. V was clipped by 6 bases and J by 9 bases; unmatched bases: 14. Per the germline V gene, CDR1 is SQVTM and CDR2 is ANQGSEA. CDR3 sequence: CSVDRATGDTEQFF. The CDR3 coding sequence is TGCAGCGTCGACAGGGCCACCGGGGATACTGAGCAGTTCTTC.

There are many counts of this clonotype. The V gene is TRBV9, the J gene TRBJ2-4, with D possibly TRBD2 on 7 matching bases. Germline V CDR1 and CDR2: SGDLS, YYNGEE. Trimming took off 0 bases at V and 8 bases at J, with 15 bases between the two ends. The length of the CDR3 is 15 residues. The CDR3 loop is CASSVAGGPGDIQYF. The CDR3 nucleotides read TGTGCCAGCAGCGTAGCGGGGGGCCCAGGGGACATTCAGTACTTC.

This clonotype has a handful of counts. This chain joins TRBV20-1 and TRBJ1-2; D may be TRBD1 (5 bases). The ends were cut back, 3 bases at V and 8 bases at J, with 13 bases in the middle. Looked up from germline, CDR1 is DFQATT and CDR2 is SNEGSKA (reference sequence). This CDR3 has 12 residues. As DNA, the CDR3 is TGCAGTGCTAGGTGGGGGGGTTCGGGCTACACCTTC. It is translated as CSARWGGSGYTF.

In this sample, this clonotype turned up many times. The chain couples TRBV5-1 to TRBJ2-2, with no clear D. Per the germline V gene, CDR1 is SGHRS and CDR2 is YFSETQ. Trimming pared 4 bases from V and 3 bases from J, leaving 10 bases between. The CDR3 contains 14 residues. The CDR3 nucleotides are TGCGCCAGCAGCCCATCACTGGACACCGGGGAGCTGTTTTTT. This gives the protein CASSPSLDTGELFF.

This clonotype was picked up many times. V and J are TRBV15 and TRBJ2-7; the D is unclear. The CDR3 has 14 residues. Trimming removed 3 bases at V and 4 bases at J, with 13 bases between. The germline V gene encodes CDR1 LNHNV and CDR2 YYDKDF (reference sequence). CDR3 amino acids: CATSRDPLLYEQYF. CDR3 DNA sequence: TGTGCCACCAGCAGGGACCCCCTGTTATACGAGCAGTACTTC.

This clonotype was counted many times. The rearrangement links TRBV18 to TRBJ2-7; 7 bases line up with TRBD1. The V gene end was trimmed by 4 bases and the J gene end by 2 bases; junction bases not matched to a gene: 5. The CDR3 covers 14 residues. From germline, CDR1 is KGHSH and CDR2 LQKENI. The CDR3 spells CASSRDRGTYEQYF. The CDR3 region has the DNA TGTGCCAGCTCACGGGACAGAGGTACCTACGAGCAGTACTTC. The whole variable domain, remainder taken from reference TRBV18 and TRBJ2-7, is NAGVMQNPRHLVRRRGQEARLRCSPMKGHSHVYWYRQLPEEGLKFMVYLQKENIIDESGMPKERFSAEFPKEGPSILRIQQVVRGDSAAYFCASSRDRGTYEQYFGPGTRLTVT.